The present entry profiles one T cell receptor beta chain with its context. TCR libraries were prepared from roughly 3,500 ng total RNA each. TCRdb processed the 5' RACE reads again and assigns one entry to each CDR3 protein, with no DNA. This table holds about 130,000 distinct CDR3 sequences. The sample originates from a study of monozygotic twins with inflammatory bowel disease. Germline loops: CDR1 DFQATT, CDR2 SNEGSKA (reference sequence). The CDR3 has 14 residues. Input material: blood. The receptor was isolated from a human donor with ulcerative colitis or Crohn's disease, or a healthy co-twin of an affected twin (not recorded which). This chain uses TRBV20-1 with TRBJ2-2; the D gene TCRdb calls, TRBD2, cannot be checked with no DNA. The CDR3 reads CSARVSGPPGELFF.